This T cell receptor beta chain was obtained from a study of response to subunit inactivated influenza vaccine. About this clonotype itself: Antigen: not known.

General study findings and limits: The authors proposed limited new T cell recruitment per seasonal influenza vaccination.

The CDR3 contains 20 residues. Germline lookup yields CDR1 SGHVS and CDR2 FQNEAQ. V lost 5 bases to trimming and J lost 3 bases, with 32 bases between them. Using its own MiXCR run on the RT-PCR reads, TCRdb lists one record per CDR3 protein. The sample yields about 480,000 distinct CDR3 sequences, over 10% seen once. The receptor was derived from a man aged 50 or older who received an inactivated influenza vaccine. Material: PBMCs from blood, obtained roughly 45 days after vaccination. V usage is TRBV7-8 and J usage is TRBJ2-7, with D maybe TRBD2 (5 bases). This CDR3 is CASSPNRMQRTRLRDYEQYF. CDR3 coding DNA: TGTGCCAGCAGCCCCAATCGAATGCAGCGTACGAGACTAAGAGACTACGAGCAGTACTTC.